Reported below is one T cell receptor (beta chain). Seattle enrolled patients during active infection and tracked them longitudinally. The data were taken from a study of blood T cell repertoires in COVID-19. Study information: Acute-phase and convalescent COVID-19 samples originated in the United States, Italy and Spain.

Trimming took 8 bases from V and 5 from J, leaving 13 bases between them. Germline V gives CDR1 MNHEY, CDR2 SMNVEV (reference sequence). CDR3 length: 14 amino acids. Original processing notes: Amplified reference gene primers provided the basis for estimating nucleated cell counts. TCRdb's table, derived via immunoSEQ multiplex PCR, lists solely in-frame clones and lacks some. Clone size and the V and J calls come from that table; the DNA yielded D and trimming. Of around 440,000 clones listed, approximately 89% are singletons. The chain couples TRBV27 to TRBJ1-6, with D possibly matching TRBD1 (5 bases). The clonotype was recovered from a woman in her forties or fifties with COVID-19, enrolled during active disease. The sample was peripheral blood. In DNA form, the CDR3 reads TGTGCCAGCTTAGGGGTTTTCAATAATTCACCCCTCCACTTT. Translating it yields CASLGVFNNSPLHF.